These 24 T cell receptor beta chains originate from one sample sequenced in a study of blood T cell repertoires in COVID-19. Repertoires were generated with immunoSEQ multiplex PCR, while TCRdb's copy carries only in-frame clones and drops some. There are under 400,000 clones in the sample; about 89% occur only once, and around 1.9% lies in the top ten. Sequencing input: PBMCs or T cells enriched from blood (not recorded which). The receptors stem from a man aged 35 to 55 in a cohort exposed to, infected with or recovered from COVID-19 (not recorded which).

This chain links TRBV20-1 with TRBJ2-1; 11 bases line up with TRBD2. This CDR3 has 15 amino acids. V was pared by 3 bases and J by 7 bases, with 8 bases of the junction left unmatched. Per germline, CDR1 DFQATT and CDR2 SNEGSKA (reference sequence). The CDR3: CSASGGSSGRNEQFF. The CDR3 bases are TGCAGTGCTAGTGGCGGGTCTAGCGGGAGGAATGAGCAGTTCTTC.

This chain connects TRBV6-5 to TRBJ1-3; D is possibly TRBD1 (6 bases). Germline CDR1 is MNHEY and CDR2 is SVGAGI. Trimming took 7 bases from V and 2 from J, leaving 6 bases between them. The CDR3 has 12 residues. The CDR3 DNA sequence: TGTGCCAGCACAGGGGCTGGAAACACCATATATTTT. Its translation: CASTGAGNTIYF.

The chain uses TRBV10-2 and TRBJ2-1; 8 bases are a match to TRBD2. The CDR3 covers 14 residues. Trimming removed 7 bases from V and 4 bases from J; junction bases left unmatched: 6. Germline assignment: CDR1 WSHSY and CDR2 SAAADI. Written as DNA, the CDR3 is TGCGCCAGCAAGCCTAGCGGGCAATACAATGAGCAGTTCTTC. Its protein is CASKPSGQYNEQFF.

V and J are TRBV11-3 and TRBJ2-1; D may be TRBD2 (5 bases). The CDR3 loop spans 13 amino acids. Trimming left V 3 bases short and J 9 bases short, with 12 bases between. The germline CDR1 and CDR2 sequences are SGHNT and YENEEA. CDR3 loop: CASSFRERGEQFF. The CDR3 coding sequence is TGTGCCAGCAGCTTTCGGGAAAGAGGTGAGCAGTTCTTC.

J is TRBJ2-3 and V is TRBV11-3; TRBD2 matches at 7 bases. Germline CDR1 is SGHNT and CDR2 is YENEEA. The V segment lost 3 bases and the J segment 0 bases; nucleotides outside the gene matches: 9. This CDR3 has 17 residues. The CDR3 nucleotides are TGTGCCAGCAGCTTTCATCCTAGCGGAGATAGCACAGATACGCAGTATTTT. Amino acid sequence: CASSFHPSGDSTDTQYF.

This clone was observed once. The chain's CDR3 is CASSLGQNANYGYTF. The CDR3 coding sequence is TGTGCCAGCAGCTTGGGACAGAATGCTAACTATGGCTACACCTTC. This sequence joins TRBV5-8 and TRBJ1-2; possible D gene TRBD1, 5 bases. The CDR3 covers 15 residues. V lost 0 bases and J 0 bases, leaving 9 bases between the germline ends. Germline V gene lookup returns CDR1 SGHTS and CDR2 YDEGEE.

This chain joins TRBV27 and TRBJ2-7; 12 bases align to TRBD1. Germline V CDR1 and CDR2: MNHEY, SMNVEV (reference sequence). V dropped 4 bases and J dropped 7; count of bases not matched to a gene: 11. This CDR3 contains 16 residues. CDR3 nucleotides: TGTGCCAGCAGTTCACTCGGGGGACAGGGGGCGCGAGAGCAGTACTTC. This translates into CASSSLGGQGAREQYF.

The J gene is TRBJ1-5, the V gene TRBV30, with D unresolved. This CDR3 contains 13 residues. The ends were cut back, 0 bases at V and 3 bases at J, with 6 bases in the middle. Germline values: CDR1 GTSNPN, CDR2 SVGIG (reference sequence). Here the CDR3 reads CAWSVTDNQPQHF. In DNA form, the CDR3 reads TGTGCCTGGAGTGTAACAGACAATCAGCCCCAGCATTTT.

The chain employs TRBV30 and TRBJ2-7, with D perhaps matching TRBD1 (5 bases). The germline gives CDR1 GTSNPN, CDR2 SVGIG (reference sequence). V was shortened by 2 bases and J by 3 bases, with 8 bases between the two germline ends. The CDR3 runs 12 residues. The CDR3 loop reads CAWSTGSYEQYF. The CDR3 nucleotides are TGTGCCTGGAGTACAGGTAGCTACGAGCAGTACTTC.

V and J are TRBV28 and TRBJ1-6; D is uncertain. Per the germline V gene, CDR1 is MDHEN and CDR2 is SYDVKM. CDR3 length: 14 amino acids. The V and J ends lost 4 bases and 10 bases respectively, with 14 bases between them. The CDR3 nucleotides read TGTGCCAGCAGTTCCGGGAAGAATCGGTCACCCCTCCACTTT. Protein sequence: CASSSGKNRSPLHF.

V usage is TRBV5-1 and J usage is TRBJ1-3; D gene ambiguous. CDR1 and CDR2 (germline): SGHRS, YFSETQ. The CDR3 consists of 15 residues. Trimming removed 1 base from V and 0 bases from J, with 8 bases in between. The CDR3 spells CASSLSEISGNTIYF. For the CDR3, the DNA is TGCGCCAGCAGCTTGTCGGAGATCTCTGGAAACACCATATATTTT.

This clone was seen only once. The V call is TRBV19, the J call TRBJ2-1, with unresolved D. CDR1 LNHDA and CDR2 SQIVND come from the germline V gene (reference sequence). The CDR3 extends over 13 amino acids. V was shortened by 3 bases and J by 6 bases, with 9 bases between the two germline ends. The chain's CDR3 is CASSITMGNEQFF. CDR3 nucleotides: TGTGCCAGTAGTATCACTATGGGCAATGAGCAGTTCTTC.

CDR3 sequence: CASSQDLPGGLGELFF. In DNA, the CDR3 is TGCGCCAGCAGCCAAGATTTGCCAGGGGGTTTGGGGGAGCTGTTTTTT. The chain employs TRBV4-1 and TRBJ2-2; 7 nucleotides agree with TRBD1. The trim removed 0 bases at V and 8 bases at J, leaving 9 bases unmatched. This CDR3 has 16 amino acids. Germline lookup yields CDR1 MGHRA and CDR2 YSYEKL.

The V gene is TRBV12-5, the J gene TRBJ1-5; 12 bases fit TRBD1. The CDR3 extends over 19 amino acids. Germline trimming cut 1 base from V and 1 base from J; bases unmatched to any gene: 8. Germline CDR1 is LGHNT and CDR2 is FRNRAP. This CDR3 reads CASGLEGQGATGSNQPQHF. As DNA, the CDR3 is TGTGCTAGTGGTTTGGAGGGACAGGGGGCAACTGGGAGCAATCAGCCCCAGCATTTT.

V usage is TRBV27 and J usage is TRBJ1-1; 8 bases are shared with TRBD1. V dropped 5 bases and J dropped 1; count of bases not matched to a gene: 6. The CDR3 has 15 residues. Germline loops: CDR1 MNHEY, CDR2 SMNVEV (reference sequence). CDR3 sequence: CASSRDRSANTEAFF. The CDR3 nucleotides are TGTGCCAGCAGTCGGGACAGGTCAGCGAACACTGAAGCTTTCTTT.

J is TRBJ1-1 and V is TRBV29-1; D is ambiguous. This CDR3 has 10 residues. CDR1 SQVTM and CDR2 ANQGSEA come from the germline V gene. The V end was cut by 4 bases, the J end by 7 bases, with 7 bases between. The CDR3 DNA reads as TGCAGCGTTGTTGGCAGTGAAGCTTTCTTT. This sequence encodes CSVVGSEAFF.

The chain recombines TRBV19 with TRBJ2-3; TRBD2 aligns across 7 bases. CDR3 length: 19 amino acids. Trimming cost V 3 bases and J 1 base; bases outside gene matches: 16. Germline V gene data show CDR1 as LNHDA and CDR2 as SQIVND (reference sequence). CDR3 in DNA: TGTGCCAGTAGTATTTCGGGCGGGAGAGGACTTGGGGGCACAGATACGCAGTATTTT. Its protein is CASSISGGRGLGGTDTQYF. The variable domain in full, completed from reference TRBV19 and TRBJ2-3, reads DGGITQSPKYLFRKEGQNVTLSCEQNLNHDAMYWYRQDPGQGLRLIYYSQIVNDFQKGDIAEGYSVSREKKESFPLTVTSAQKNPTAFYLCASSISGGRGLGGTDTQYFGPGTRLTVL.

This clone was detected once. The chain combines TRBV19 with TRBJ2-5, with 10 bases aligning to TRBD1. Germline V gives CDR1 LNHDA, CDR2 SQIVND (reference sequence). V lost 10 bases and J lost 2; bases outside the gene matches: 7. This CDR3 is built from 14 residues. The chain's CDR3 is CATRDRGNQETQYF. CDR3 DNA sequence: TGTGCCACGAGGGACAGGGGAAATCAAGAGACCCAGTACTTC. The whole variable domain, remainder taken from reference TRBV19 and TRBJ2-5, is DGGITQSPKYLFRKEGQNVTLSCEQNLNHDAMYWYRQDPGQGLRLIYYSQIVNDFQKGDIAEGYSVSREKKESFPLTVTSAQKNPTAFYLCATRDRGNQETQYFGPGTRLLVL.

As for this clone: This sample also contains other DNA sequences that code for the same CDR3. The V and J genes are TRBV3-1 (or the pseudogene TRBV3-2) and TRBJ2-7; no firm D call. Trimming left V 1 base short and J 5 bases short, with 3 bases between. Germline CDR1 and CDR2: LGHDT and YNNKEL (reference sequence). This CDR3 has 11 amino acids. The CDR3: CASSQVNEQYF. CDR3 nucleotide sequence: TGTGCCAGCAGCCAAGTCAACGAGCAGTACTTC.

The chain links TRBV6-5 to TRBJ2-5, with 11 positions matching TRBD1. CDR1 is MNHEY and CDR2 is SVGAGI in the germline V gene. Trimming removed 8 bases from V and 2 bases from J; junction bases left unmatched: 1. The CDR3 sequence is 13 residues long. The CDR3 here is CASRDRGQETQYF. CDR3 bases: TGTGCCAGCCGGGACAGGGGGCAAGAGACCCAGTACTTC.

In this sample, this clone turned up once. This CDR3 is CASKDRSSYEQYF. DNA of the CDR3: TGTGCCAGTAAGGACAGGAGCTCCTACGAGCAGTACTTC. V and J are TRBV19 and TRBJ2-7, with 7 bases that match TRBD1. The CDR3 has 13 amino acids. CDR1 LNHDA and CDR2 SQIVND come from the germline V gene (reference sequence). V lost 7 bases, J lost 0 bases, and 3 bases stayed unmatched.

J is TRBJ2-5 and V is TRBV6-4, with 8 bases that match TRBD2. The CDR3 contains 15 residues. Germline lookup yields CDR1 MRHNA and CDR2 SNTAGT. After removal of 3 bases from V and 4 bases from J, the junction contained 7 bases not matched to a gene. This chain's CDR3 is CASSDQAGGRETQYF. In nucleotides, the CDR3 is TGTGCCAGCAGTGATCAGGCGGGAGGTAGAGAGACCCAGTACTTC.

This chain joins TRBV19 and TRBJ1-2, with D unresolved. This CDR3 is built from 15 residues. With 3 bases removed from V and 0 bases from J, the gap between germline ends came to 11 bases. Germline values: CDR1 LNHDA, CDR2 SQIVND (reference sequence). DNA for the CDR3: TGTGCCAGTAGTATGGCGGCACACTCTAACTATGGCTACACCTTC. Translating gives CASSMAAHSNYGYTF.

CDR3 residues: CASSLSYSGRSGANVLTF. DNA for the CDR3: TGTGCCAGCAGCTTAAGTTATTCAGGCCGGTCTGGGGCCAACGTCCTGACTTTC. The J gene is TRBJ2-6, the V gene TRBV7-9; D call uncertain. With 2 bases removed from V and 1 base from J, the gap between germline ends came to 15 bases. Germline CDR1 and CDR2: SEHNR and FQNEAQ (reference sequence). The CDR3 consists of 18 residues. The full variable domain, its missing parts supplied by reference TRBV7-9 and TRBJ2-6, is DTGVSQNPRHKITKRGQNVTFRCDPISEHNRLYWYRQTLGQGPEFLTYFQNEAQLEKSRLLSDRFSAERPKGSFSTLEIQRTEQGDSAMYLCASSLSYSGRSGANVLTFGAGSRLTVL.